Following are 8 T cell receptor beta chains from one sample sequenced in a study of response to subunit inactivated influenza vaccine. TCRdb reprocessed the RT-PCR reads via MiXCR and lists one record per CDR3 protein. The table has hundreds of thousands of distinct CDR3 sequences, more than 15% seen once. This specimen consisted of PBMCs from blood, obtained about 13 days after vaccination. The source of these receptors is a man in his fifties or sixties who received an inactivated influenza vaccine.

The rearrangement uses TRBV12-3 or TRBV12-4 and TRBJ1-2, with D perhaps matching TRBD1 (5 bases). The ends were cut back, 5 bases at V and 3 bases at J, with 16 bases in the middle. The CDR3 totals 15 residues. The CDR3 DNA is TGTGCCAGCAGTAGGTCGGGGGGGTCCGACTATGGCTACACCTTC. Its translation is CASSRSGGSDYGYTF.

The sample holds a few counts of this clonotype. The chain recombines TRBV12-3 or TRBV12-4 with TRBJ2-1; the D call may be TRBD1 or TRBD2 (5 bases each). V was clipped by 3 bases and J by 7 bases, with 16 bases between them. The length of the CDR3 is 15 residues. Written as DNA, the CDR3 is TGTGCCAGCAGTTTGGGTGGGGGACCGGGGAATGAGCAGTTCTTC. Amino acids: CASSLGGGPGNEQFF.

This clonotype was observed at least ten times. This sequence joins TRBV28 and TRBJ2-2, with D perhaps TRBD1 or TRBD2 (7 bases each). Germline V gene sequence: CDR1 MDHEN, CDR2 SYDVKM. V lost 4 bases and J 2 bases, leaving 17 bases between the germline ends. This CDR3 comprises 17 residues. This chain's CDR3 is CASSSPRQGLNTGELFF. The CDR3 DNA is TGTGCCAGCAGTTCCCCCCGACAGGGACTAAACACCGGGGAGCTGTTTTTT.

CDR3 sequence reads: CASRGDQNTGELFF. Written as DNA, the CDR3 is TGTGCCAGCAGAGGGGACCAGAACACCGGGGAGCTGTTTTTT. The chain links TRBV7-2 to TRBJ2-2, with D tentatively TRBD1 or TRBD2 (5 bases each). V was cut by 6 bases and J by 1 base, with 9 bases left in between. The CDR3 spans 14 residues. Germline lookup yields CDR1 SGHTA and CDR2 FQGNSA.

J is TRBJ1-2 and V is TRBV5-5; 8 nucleotides align to TRBD1. From germline, CDR1 is SGHKS and CDR2 YYEKEE (reference sequence). The CDR3 spans 14 residues. The V gene end was trimmed by 2 bases and the J gene end by 2 bases; junction bases not matched to a gene: 2. CDR3 region: CASSFNRGNYGYTF. For the CDR3, the DNA is TGTGCCAGCAGCTTTAACAGGGGGAACTATGGCTACACCTTC.

The chain has TRBV20-1 and TRBJ2-1; 11 bases fit TRBD2. CDR1 and CDR2 (germline): DFQATT, SNEGSKA (reference sequence). V gave up 1 base and J gave up 2 bases; unmatched junction bases: 10. There are 18 residues in the CDR3. In DNA form, the CDR3 reads TGCAGTGCTAGAGTCTGGCTAGCGGGAGGCCATACCTACAATGAGCAGTTCTTC. It encodes CSARVWLAGGHTYNEQFF.

The rearrangement joins TRBV20-1 to TRBJ1-1; a weak D match, TRBD1 (6 bases). This CDR3 region has 13 residues. V lost 2 bases, J lost 10 bases, and 17 bases lay in between. Germline V lookup: CDR1 DFQATT, CDR2 SNEGSKA (reference sequence). CDR3 amino acids: CSARLVVGGPAFF. The DNA for the CDR3 is TGCAGTGCTAGACTAGTTGTAGGGGGTCCAGCTTTCTTT.

The chain links TRBV7-8 to TRBJ2-1, with 11 bases aligning to TRBD2. This CDR3 has 15 residues. Germline V gene data show CDR1 as SGHVS and CDR2 as FQNEAQ. V shed 3 bases, J shed 10 bases, and the junction held 8 bases outside the gene matches. The CDR3 sequence: CASSFRTSGSSEQFF. For the CDR3, the DNA is TGTGCCAGCAGCTTTCGAACTAGCGGGAGTAGCGAGCAGTTCTTC.